A selection of T cell receptor beta chains follows, all from one sample in a study of T cells in Graves' hyperthyroidism and ophthalmopathy. One entry per CDR3 protein results from TCRdb running MiXCR on the multiplex PCR reads. The repertoire holds fewer than 600,000 distinct CDR3 sequences, with approximately 15% as singletons. Material for sequencing was blood. These receptors were taken from a woman under 30 with Graves' hyperthyroidism. Each CDR3 is given with its conserved first and last residue.

V: TRBV11-3; CDR3: CASSYDRGKSYTF
V: TRBV14; CDR3: CASSQVWGEAFF
V: TRBV19; CDR3: CASSGEDRGSGTEAFF
V: TRBV10-1; CDR3: CASSGKGSYEQYF
V: TRBV7-2; CDR3: CASSSRDLTDTQYF
V: TRBV7-8; CDR3: CASSLEGGLETQYF
V: TRBV12-3/TRBV12-4; CDR3: CASSRRQGIGYGYTF
V: TRBV11-2; CDR3: CASSRDSGGSYNEQFF
V: TRBV20-1; CDR3: CSARSPWETYEQYF
V: TRBV27; CDR3: CASSLRDRPETQYF
V: TRBV11-2; CDR3: CASSPPDRGQETQYF
V: TRBV19; CDR3: CASRTGPRDTDTQYF
V: TRBV12-3/TRBV12-4; CDR3: CASSLTTGVAGELFF
V: TRBV7-2; CDR3: CASSVPVADTQYF
V: TRBV6-2/TRBV6-3; CDR3: CASSPGTSGSPAKNIQYF
V: TRBV5-1; CDR3: CASSRRTSGRTDTQYF
V: TRBV6-1; CDR3: CASSKGANEQFF
V: TRBV5-5; CDR3: CASSLWGGAGTDTQYF
V: TRBV10-3; CDR3: CAISDSLDYGYTF